The clone carrying this T cell receptor beta chain has a count of ten or more. This sample stems from a study of Graves' ophthalmopathy and Graves' hyperthyroidism. As the template, RNA transcripts were used to amplify TCR beta CDR3 regions. HTBI primers primed a first-round RT-PCR, and a second-round multiplex PCR followed. TCRdb re-called the multiplex PCR reads through MiXCR, storing one row per CDR3 protein. The table includes some 350,000 distinct CDR3 sequences, about a sixth detected once. Trimming stripped 5 bases from V and 4 bases from J, with 15 bases between. The CDR3 runs to 14 residues. The sample comprised peripheral blood. The clonotype originates from an adult woman with stable Graves' hyperthyroidism. The chain combines TRBV12-3 or TRBV12-4 with TRBJ2-7, with a possible D match to TRBD1 (6 bases). The CDR3 sequence: CASSKTGFPYEQYF. CDR3 bases: TGTGCCAGCAGTAAAACAGGGTTCCCATACGAGCAGTACTTC.